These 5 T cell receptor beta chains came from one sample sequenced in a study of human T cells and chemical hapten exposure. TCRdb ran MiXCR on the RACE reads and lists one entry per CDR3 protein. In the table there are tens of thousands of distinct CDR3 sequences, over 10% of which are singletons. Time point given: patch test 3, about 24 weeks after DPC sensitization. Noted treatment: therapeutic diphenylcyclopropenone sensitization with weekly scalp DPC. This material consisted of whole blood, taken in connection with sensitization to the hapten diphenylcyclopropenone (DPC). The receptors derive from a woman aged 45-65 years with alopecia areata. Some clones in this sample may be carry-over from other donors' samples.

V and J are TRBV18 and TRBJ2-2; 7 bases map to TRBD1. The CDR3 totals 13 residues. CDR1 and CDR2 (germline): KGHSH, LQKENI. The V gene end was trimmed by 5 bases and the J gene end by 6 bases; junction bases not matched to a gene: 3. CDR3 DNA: TGTGCCAGCTCATCAGGACAGGCCGGGGAGCTGTTTTTT. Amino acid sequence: CASSSGQAGELFF.

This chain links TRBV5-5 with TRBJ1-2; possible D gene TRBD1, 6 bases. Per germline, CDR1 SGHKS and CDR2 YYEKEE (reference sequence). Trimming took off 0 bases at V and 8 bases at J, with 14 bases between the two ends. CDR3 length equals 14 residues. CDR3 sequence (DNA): TGTGCCAGCAGCTTGGATCCGGGGGGCCGAGGCTACACCTTC. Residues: CASSLDPGGRGYTF.

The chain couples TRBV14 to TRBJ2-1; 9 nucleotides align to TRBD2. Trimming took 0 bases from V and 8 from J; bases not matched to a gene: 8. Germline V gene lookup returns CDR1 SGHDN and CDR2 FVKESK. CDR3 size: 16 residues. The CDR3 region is CASSQDIAGVGDEQFF. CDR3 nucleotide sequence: TGTGCCAGCAGCCAAGATATAGCGGGAGTAGGGGATGAGCAGTTCTTC.

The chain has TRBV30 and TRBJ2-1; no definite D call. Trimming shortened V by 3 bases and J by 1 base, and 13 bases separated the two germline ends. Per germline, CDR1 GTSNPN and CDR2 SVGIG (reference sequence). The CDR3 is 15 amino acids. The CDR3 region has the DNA TGTGCCTGGAGCCCAGCGATTCCTTCCTACAATGAGCAGTTCTTC. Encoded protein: CAWSPAIPSYNEQFF.

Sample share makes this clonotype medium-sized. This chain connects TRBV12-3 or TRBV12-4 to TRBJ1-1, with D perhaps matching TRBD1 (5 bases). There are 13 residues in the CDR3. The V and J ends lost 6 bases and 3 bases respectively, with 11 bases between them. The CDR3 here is CASRKQDYTEAFF. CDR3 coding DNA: TGTGCCAGCAGGAAACAGGACTACACTGAAGCTTTCTTT.